The clone carrying this T cell receptor (beta chain) was counted only a few times. Antigen unknown. The data were obtained in a study of blood T cells in healthy people across ages. Germline V gene sequence: CDR1 SQVTM, CDR2 ANQGSEA. CDR3 length equals 13 residues. The V gene lost 8 bases and the J gene lost 8 bases, with 19 bases spanning the gap. General study points: Long-lived and aged donors differed, with more naive CD4+ cells and higher diversity in the long-lived.

A second PCR of roughly 7 to 11 cycles used a sample-barcoded 5' primer and a J-beta primer mix. A minimum of 2.5 million CDR3-containing paired-end reads was obtained for each sample. Each CDR3 protein gets one entry after TCRdb re-called the 5' RACE reads with MiXCR. The sample holds 1.5 million to 2 million distinct CDR3 sequences; about 49% are singletons and the top ten take approximately 2%. The gene calls are TRBV29-1 and TRBJ2-1; possible D gene TRBD1, 8 bases. Source material: blood. This receptor was obtained from a woman in her forties in good health. CDR3 nucleotide sequence: TGCAGCACCGGACAGGGAGGGTTTGATGAGCAGTTCTTC. This encodes CSTGQGGFDEQFF.